This paragraph covers one T cell receptor (beta chain) sequence. Its antigen is not known. The germline V gene encodes CDR1 SNHLY and CDR2 FYNNEI. The CDR3 covers 15 residues. Trimming removed 1 base from V and 4 bases from J; junction bases left unmatched: 2. Data came from immunoSEQ multiplex PCR; TCRdb stores just in-frame clones and leaves some out. Of nearly 80,000 clones listed, 75% to 95% are singletons. This sample stems from a study of OX40 agonist ivuxolimab in advanced cancers. Study-level background: An anti-OX40 (CD134) antibody with agonistic activity, ivuxolimab, was administered to patients. Aged 23 to 79 with a mean of approximately 57 years, they were around 83% male.

The study, taken as a whole, reports: With doses of 0.1 to 3.0 mg/kg, CD4+ and CD8+ blood T cells had undergone clonal expansion by week 6. Mean expanded clone counts were higher in CD8+ than CD4+ T cells.

The material sequenced was CD4+ or CD8+ T cells sorted from blood, taken in a trial of the OX40 agonist ivuxolimab. This chain uses TRBV2 with TRBJ2-1, with TRBD1 identical over 9 bases. This clonotype originated in an adult with an advanced solid tumor such as melanoma, head and neck, liver or kidney cancer. CDR3 DNA sequence: TGTGCCAGCAGTGAAGGACAGGGGGAGTACAATGAGCAGTTCTTC. This codes for CASSEGQGEYNEQFF.